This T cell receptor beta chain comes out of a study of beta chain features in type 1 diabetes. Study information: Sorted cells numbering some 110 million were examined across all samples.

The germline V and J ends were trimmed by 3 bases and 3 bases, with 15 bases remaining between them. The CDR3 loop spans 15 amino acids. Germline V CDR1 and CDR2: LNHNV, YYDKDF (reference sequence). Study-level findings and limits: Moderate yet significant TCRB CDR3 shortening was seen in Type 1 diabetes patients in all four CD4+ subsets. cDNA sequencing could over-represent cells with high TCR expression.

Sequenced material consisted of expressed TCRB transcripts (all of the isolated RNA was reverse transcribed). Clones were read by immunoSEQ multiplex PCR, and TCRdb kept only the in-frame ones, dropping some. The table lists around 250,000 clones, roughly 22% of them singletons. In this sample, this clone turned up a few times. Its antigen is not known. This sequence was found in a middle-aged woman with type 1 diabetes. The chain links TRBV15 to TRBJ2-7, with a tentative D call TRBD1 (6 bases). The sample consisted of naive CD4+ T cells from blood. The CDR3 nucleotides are TGTGCCACCAGCAGGACCCGAGGACAGTACTACGAGCAGTACTTC. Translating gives CATSRTRGQYYEQYF. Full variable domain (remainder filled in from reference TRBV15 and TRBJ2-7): DAMVIQNPRYQVTQFGKPVTLSCSQTLNHNVMYWYQQKSSQAPKLLFHYYDKDFNNEADTPDNFQSRRPNTSFCFLDIRSPGLGDTAMYLCATSRTRGQYYEQYFGPGTRLTVT.